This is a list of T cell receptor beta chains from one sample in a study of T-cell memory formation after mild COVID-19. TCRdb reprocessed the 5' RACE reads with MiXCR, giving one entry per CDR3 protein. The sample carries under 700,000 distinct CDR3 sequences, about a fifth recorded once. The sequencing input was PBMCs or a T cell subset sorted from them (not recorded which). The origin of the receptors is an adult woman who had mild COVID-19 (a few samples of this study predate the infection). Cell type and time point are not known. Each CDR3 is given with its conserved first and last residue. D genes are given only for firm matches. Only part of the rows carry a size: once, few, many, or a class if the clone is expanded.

cdr3_aa: CASSLLGGNEQFF; cdr3_nt: TGTGCCAGCAGCTTATTGGGGGGCAATGAGCAGTTCTTC; v_call: TRBV7-3; j_call: TRBJ2-1; d_call: -; clone_size: many
cdr3_aa: CASRPDRSSSYEQYF; cdr3_nt: TGTGCCAGCAGGCCGGACAGGTCCTCCTCCTACGAGCAGTACTTC; v_call: TRBV12-3/TRBV12-4; j_call: TRBJ2-7; d_call: TRBD1; clone_size: few
cdr3_aa: CASRLSLLAGAYYNEQFF; cdr3_nt: TGTGCCAGCAGACTCAGCCTGTTAGCGGGGGCATACTACAATGAGCAGTTCTTC; v_call: TRBV6-1; j_call: TRBJ2-1; d_call: TRBD2; clone_size: once
cdr3_aa: CASTPSRSTAQETQYF; cdr3_nt: TGTGCCAGTACCCCCTCCAGGAGCACCGCTCAAGAGACCCAGTACTTC; v_call: TRBV19; j_call: TRBJ2-5; d_call: -; clone_size: -
cdr3_aa: CASRVTGEGVGYTF; cdr3_nt: TGTGCCAGCAGGGTTACAGGGGAGGGAGTTGGCTACACCTTC; v_call: TRBV12-3/TRBV12-4; j_call: TRBJ1-2; d_call: TRBD1; clone_size: -
cdr3_aa: CASSLEVRLAGEGSEQFF; cdr3_nt: TGCGCCAGCAGCTTGGAAGTACGGCTAGCGGGGGAAGGAAGTGAGCAGTTCTTC; v_call: TRBV5-1; j_call: TRBJ2-1; d_call: TRBD2; clone_size: -
cdr3_aa: CASSQVADANTGELFF; cdr3_nt: TGTGCCAGCAGCCAAGTAGCGGACGCGAACACCGGGGAGCTGTTTTTT; v_call: TRBV4-2; j_call: TRBJ2-2; d_call: -; clone_size: few
cdr3_aa: CASSLAGQGRNEQYF; cdr3_nt: TGTGCCAGCAGCTTAGCGGGACAGGGACGTAACGAGCAGTACTTC; v_call: TRBV7-6; j_call: TRBJ2-7; d_call: TRBD1; clone_size: -
cdr3_aa: CASSERQAGELFF; cdr3_nt: TGTGCCAGCAGTGAGCGACAAGCCGGGGAGCTGTTTTTT; v_call: TRBV6-5; j_call: TRBJ2-2; d_call: -; clone_size: -
cdr3_aa: CSARGQLNTEAFF; cdr3_nt: TGCAGTGCTAGGGGACAGCTGAACACTGAAGCTTTCTTT; v_call: TRBV20-1; j_call: TRBJ1-1; d_call: TRBD1; clone_size: -
cdr3_aa: CASSLGLAGGAGETQYF; cdr3_nt: TGTGCCAGCAGCTTGGGCCTAGCGGGAGGTGCCGGGGAGACCCAGTACTTC; v_call: TRBV11-2; j_call: TRBJ2-5; d_call: TRBD2; clone_size: -
cdr3_aa: CSVEVGDRGRYNEQFF; cdr3_nt: TGCAGCGTTGAAGTTGGGGACAGGGGGCGCTACAATGAGCAGTTCTTC; v_call: TRBV29-1; j_call: TRBJ2-1; d_call: TRBD1; clone_size: many
cdr3_aa: CASSSMGGQETQYF; cdr3_nt: TGTGCCAGCAGCTCAATGGGGGGACAAGAGACCCAGTACTTC; v_call: TRBV7-3; j_call: TRBJ2-5; d_call: -; clone_size: few
cdr3_aa: CASSLEDSTDTQYF; cdr3_nt: TGCGCCAGCAGCTTGGAAGACTCCACAGATACGCAGTATTTT; v_call: TRBV5-1; j_call: TRBJ2-3; d_call: -; clone_size: few
cdr3_aa: CPREVSDGANYGYTF; cdr3_nt: TGTCCTAGAGAGGTATCAGACGGTGCTAACTATGGCTACACCTTC; v_call: TRBV9; j_call: TRBJ1-2; d_call: -; clone_size: -
cdr3_aa: CASSPPREATDTQYF; cdr3_nt: TGTGCCAGCAGCCCGCCGCGGGAGGCCACAGATACGCAGTATTTT; v_call: TRBV7-4; j_call: TRBJ2-3; d_call: TRBD2; clone_size: few
cdr3_aa: CASLRRGRGFTDTQYF; cdr3_nt: TGTGCCAGCCTTCGGAGGGGGAGGGGGTTCACAGATACGCAGTATTTT; v_call: TRBV7-2; j_call: TRBJ2-3; d_call: -; clone_size: -
cdr3_aa: CASSAATGTGVAGELFF; cdr3_nt: TGTGCCAGCTCAGCGGCCACCGGGACAGGGGTCGCCGGGGAGCTGTTTTTT; v_call: TRBV18; j_call: TRBJ2-2; d_call: TRBD1; clone_size: few
cdr3_aa: CASRPGQGSDEQYF; cdr3_nt: TGTGCCAGCAGGCCCGGACAGGGATCGGACGAGCAGTACTTC; v_call: TRBV7-8; j_call: TRBJ2-7; d_call: TRBD1; clone_size: -
cdr3_aa: CSARDWTGVSGYTF; cdr3_nt: TGCAGTGCTAGAGATTGGACAGGGGTTAGTGGCTACACCTTC; v_call: TRBV20-1; j_call: TRBJ1-2; d_call: TRBD1; clone_size: -
cdr3_aa: CASSFSGASSYNEQFF; cdr3_nt: TGTGCCAGCAGCTTCTCTGGGGCGAGCTCCTACAATGAGCAGTTCTTC; v_call: TRBV7-2; j_call: TRBJ2-1; d_call: -; clone_size: few
cdr3_aa: CASSSYGGDTQYF; cdr3_nt: TGTGCCAGCAGCTCATACGGTGGGGATACGCAGTATTTT; v_call: TRBV11-3; j_call: TRBJ2-3; d_call: -; clone_size: few
cdr3_aa: CASSEQASNEQFF; cdr3_nt: TGTGCCAGCAGTGAACAGGCGAGCAATGAGCAGTTCTTC; v_call: TRBV6-1; j_call: TRBJ2-1; d_call: -; clone_size: once
cdr3_aa: CSAKLAEDTQYF; cdr3_nt: TGCAGCGCCAAACTAGCTGAAGATACGCAGTATTTT; v_call: TRBV29-1; j_call: TRBJ2-3; d_call: -; clone_size: few
cdr3_aa: CASSPGLKSSGNTIYF; cdr3_nt: TGTGCCAGCAGTCCGGGACTTAAGAGCTCTGGAAACACCATATATTTT; v_call: TRBV7-9; j_call: TRBJ1-3; d_call: -; clone_size: -
cdr3_aa: CASCPGQGVDEQYF; cdr3_nt: TGCGCCAGCTGCCCCGGACAGGGCGTCGACGAGCAGTACTTC; v_call: TRBV4-1; j_call: TRBJ2-7; d_call: TRBD1; clone_size: few
cdr3_aa: CASSQADREAYEQYF; cdr3_nt: TGTGCCAGCAGTCAAGCGGACAGGGAGGCCTACGAGCAGTACTTC; v_call: TRBV6-6; j_call: TRBJ2-7; d_call: TRBD1; clone_size: -
cdr3_aa: CASSWTNRAYEQYF; cdr3_nt: TGTGCCAGCAGTTGGACCAACAGGGCCTACGAGCAGTACTTC; v_call: TRBV6-5; j_call: TRBJ2-7; d_call: -; clone_size: few
cdr3_aa: CASSSSGIRTYEQYF; cdr3_nt: TGTGCCAGCAGTTCTAGCGGGATCAGAACCTACGAGCAGTACTTC; v_call: TRBV27; j_call: TRBJ2-7; d_call: TRBD2; clone_size: -
cdr3_aa: CASSLGAPGYTF; cdr3_nt: TGTGCCAGCAGCTTAGGGGCACCGGGCTACACCTTC; v_call: TRBV11-2; j_call: TRBJ1-2; d_call: -; clone_size: few
cdr3_aa: CASSPRSGFTEAFF; cdr3_nt: TGCGCCAGCAGCCCTCGAAGCGGGTTCACTGAAGCTTTCTTT; v_call: TRBV5-1; j_call: TRBJ1-1; d_call: -; clone_size: -
cdr3_aa: CSVEGLLNYGYTF; cdr3_nt: TGCAGCGTTGAGGGACTCCTGAACTATGGCTACACCTTC; v_call: TRBV29-1; j_call: TRBJ1-2; d_call: -; clone_size: few
cdr3_aa: CASSLDRVTEAFF; cdr3_nt: TGTGCCAGCAGCTTGGACAGGGTCACTGAAGCTTTCTTT; v_call: TRBV5-1; j_call: TRBJ1-1; d_call: TRBD1; clone_size: many
cdr3_aa: CASSERRGGEQYF; cdr3_nt: TGTGCCAGCAGTGAACGTCGGGGGGGCGAGCAGTACTTC; v_call: TRBV2; j_call: TRBJ2-7; d_call: TRBD2; clone_size: few
cdr3_aa: CASSSRGGGNEQFF; cdr3_nt: TGTGCCAGCAGCTCCAGGGGTGGGGGCAATGAGCAGTTCTTC; v_call: TRBV13; j_call: TRBJ2-1; d_call: -; clone_size: -
cdr3_aa: CAWSVLLGEQFF; cdr3_nt: TGTGCCTGGAGTGTACTTTTGGGGGAGCAGTTCTTC; v_call: TRBV30; j_call: TRBJ2-1; d_call: -; clone_size: few
cdr3_aa: CASSVALGTSGEQETQYF; cdr3_nt: TGTGCCAGCAGCGTGGCCCTTGGGACTAGCGGGGAACAAGAGACCCAGTACTTC; v_call: TRBV5-6; j_call: TRBJ2-5; d_call: TRBD2; clone_size: few
cdr3_aa: CASSYDRGFRVDGYTF; cdr3_nt: TGTGCCAGCAGCTATGACAGGGGATTTCGAGTAGATGGCTACACCTTC; v_call: TRBV5-6; j_call: TRBJ1-2; d_call: TRBD1; clone_size: -
cdr3_aa: CASSSAGTGVYGYTF; cdr3_nt: TGCGCCAGCAGCTCGGCCGGGACAGGGGTGTATGGCTACACCTTC; v_call: TRBV5-1; j_call: TRBJ1-2; d_call: TRBD1; clone_size: few
cdr3_aa: CASTPPSASGTQYF; cdr3_nt: TGTGCCAGCACCCCACCGTCGGCTAGCGGGACCCAGTACTTC; v_call: TRBV3-1; j_call: TRBJ2-5; d_call: TRBD2; clone_size: many
cdr3_aa: CASSPPGWTGRAKNIQYF; cdr3_nt: TGTGCCAGCAGCCCCCCTGGGTGGACCGGGAGAGCCAAAAACATTCAGTACTTC; v_call: TRBV7-9; j_call: TRBJ2-4; d_call: -; clone_size: few
cdr3_aa: CASSARPLSGGNQETQYF; cdr3_nt: TGTGCCAGCAGCGCCCGGCCCCTTAGCGGGGGGAACCAAGAGACCCAGTACTTC; v_call: TRBV9; j_call: TRBJ2-5; d_call: TRBD2; clone_size: many
cdr3_aa: CASSQGQGPTGELFF; cdr3_nt: TGTGCCAGCAGCCAAGGACAGGGACCCACCGGGGAGCTGTTTTTT; v_call: TRBV7-9; j_call: TRBJ2-2; d_call: TRBD1; clone_size: few
cdr3_aa: CASSPTHRGLGNEQYF; cdr3_nt: TGCGCCAGCAGCCCGACCCACAGGGGACTGGGAAACGAGCAGTACTTC; v_call: TRBV5-1; j_call: TRBJ2-7; d_call: -; clone_size: few
cdr3_aa: CASSLGRDQETQYF; cdr3_nt: TGTGCCAGCAGCTTGGGCAGGGACCAAGAGACCCAGTACTTC; v_call: TRBV13; j_call: TRBJ2-5; d_call: -; clone_size: once
cdr3_aa: CASLQSRGPSYEQYF; cdr3_nt: TGTGCCAGTCTTCAGTCCAGGGGGCCCTCCTACGAGCAGTACTTC; v_call: TRBV6-1; j_call: TRBJ2-7; d_call: TRBD1; clone_size: -
cdr3_aa: CASRTGQGVGETQYF; cdr3_nt: TGTGCCAGTAGGACTGGACAGGGAGTAGGCGAGACCCAGTACTTC; v_call: TRBV19; j_call: TRBJ2-5; d_call: TRBD1; clone_size: -
cdr3_aa: CATSGVDTQYF; cdr3_nt: TGTGCCACCAGTGGCGTAGATACGCAGTATTTT; v_call: TRBV24-1; j_call: TRBJ2-3; d_call: -; clone_size: -
cdr3_aa: CASSLVSGSPNEQYF; cdr3_nt: TGTGCCAGCAGCTTGGTCTCGGGTTCTCCTAACGAGCAGTACTTC; v_call: TRBV7-9; j_call: TRBJ2-7; d_call: -; clone_size: few
cdr3_aa: CSARGTSATETQYF; cdr3_nt: TGCAGTGCTAGGGGGACTAGCGCCACGGAGACCCAGTACTTC; v_call: TRBV20-1; j_call: TRBJ2-5; d_call: TRBD2; clone_size: -
cdr3_aa: CASSQGFRQGDSTDTQYF; cdr3_nt: TGTGCCAGCAGCCAAGGTTTTAGACAGGGAGATAGCACAGATACGCAGTATTTT; v_call: TRBV4-2; j_call: TRBJ2-3; d_call: TRBD1; clone_size: -
cdr3_aa: CASSRWDGIETQYF; cdr3_nt: TGTGCCAGTAGTAGGTGGGACGGTATAGAGACCCAGTACTTC; v_call: TRBV19; j_call: TRBJ2-5; d_call: -; clone_size: -
cdr3_aa: CASSLSPGAPYEQYF; cdr3_nt: TGTGCCAGCAGTTTATCACCGGGGGCCCCCTACGAGCAGTACTTC; v_call: TRBV27; j_call: TRBJ2-7; d_call: -; clone_size: few